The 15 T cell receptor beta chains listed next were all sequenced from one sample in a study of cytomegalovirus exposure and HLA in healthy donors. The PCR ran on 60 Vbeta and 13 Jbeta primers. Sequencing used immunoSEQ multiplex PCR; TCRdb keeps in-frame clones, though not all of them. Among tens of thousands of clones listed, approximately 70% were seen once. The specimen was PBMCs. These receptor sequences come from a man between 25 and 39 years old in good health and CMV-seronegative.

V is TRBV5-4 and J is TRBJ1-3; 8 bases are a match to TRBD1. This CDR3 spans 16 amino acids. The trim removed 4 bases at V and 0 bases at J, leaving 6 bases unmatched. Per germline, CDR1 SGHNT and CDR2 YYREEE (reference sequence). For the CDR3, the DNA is TGTGCCAGCAGCAAAGACAGGGGAAGCTCTGGAAACACCATATATTTT. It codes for CASSKDRGSSGNTIYF.

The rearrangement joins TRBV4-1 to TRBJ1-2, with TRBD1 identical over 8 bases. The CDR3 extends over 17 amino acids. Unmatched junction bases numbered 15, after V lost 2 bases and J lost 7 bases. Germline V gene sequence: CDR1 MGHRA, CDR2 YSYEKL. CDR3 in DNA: TGCGCCAGCAGCCAAACAGGGGGGAACCCTTCACTATTTGGCTACACCTTC. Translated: CASSQTGGNPSLFGYTF.

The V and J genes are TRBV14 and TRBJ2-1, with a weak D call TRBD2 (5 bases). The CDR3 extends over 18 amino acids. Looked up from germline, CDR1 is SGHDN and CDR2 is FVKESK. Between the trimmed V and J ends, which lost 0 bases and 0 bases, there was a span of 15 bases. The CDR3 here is CASSQEKIFTSSYNEQFF. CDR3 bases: TGTGCCAGCAGCCAAGAGAAGATTTTCACTAGCTCCTACAATGAGCAGTTCTTC.

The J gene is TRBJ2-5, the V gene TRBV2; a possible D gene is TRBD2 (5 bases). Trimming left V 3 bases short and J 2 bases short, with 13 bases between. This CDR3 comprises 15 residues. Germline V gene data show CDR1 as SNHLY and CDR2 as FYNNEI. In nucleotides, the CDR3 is TGTGCCAGCAGTGACATACTAGAGAAACAAGAGACCCAGTACTTC. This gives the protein CASSDILEKQETQYF.

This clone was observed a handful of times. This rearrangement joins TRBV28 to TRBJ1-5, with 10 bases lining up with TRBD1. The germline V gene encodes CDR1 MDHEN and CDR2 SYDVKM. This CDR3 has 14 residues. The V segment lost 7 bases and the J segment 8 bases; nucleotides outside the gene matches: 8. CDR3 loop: CASIIRDRGEPQHF. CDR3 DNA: TGTGCCAGCATCATCCGGGACAGGGGTGAGCCCCAGCATTTT.

In DNA, the CDR3 is TGTGCCAGCAGTTACGGTTGGCAGGGTCCCGAGCAGTACTTC. As protein: CASSYGWQGPEQYF. The J gene is TRBJ2-7, the V gene TRBV6-5; D is possibly TRBD1 (5 bases). CDR1 and CDR2 (germline): MNHEY, SVGAGI. Trimming pared 2 bases from V and 6 bases from J, leaving 14 bases between. CDR3 length equals 14 residues.

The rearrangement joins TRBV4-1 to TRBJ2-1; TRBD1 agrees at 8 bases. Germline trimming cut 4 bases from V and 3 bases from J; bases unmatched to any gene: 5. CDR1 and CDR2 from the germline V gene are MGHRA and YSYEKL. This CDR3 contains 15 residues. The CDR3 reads CASSRGQGYYNEQFF. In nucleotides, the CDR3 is TGCGCCAGCAGCCGAGGACAGGGTTACTACAATGAGCAGTTCTTC.

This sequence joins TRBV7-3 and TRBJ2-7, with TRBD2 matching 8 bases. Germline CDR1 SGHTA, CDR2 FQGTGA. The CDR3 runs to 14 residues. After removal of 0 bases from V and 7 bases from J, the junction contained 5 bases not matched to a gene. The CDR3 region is CASSLTSGTGEQYF. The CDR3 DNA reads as TGTGCCAGCAGCTTAACTAGCGGGACTGGAGAGCAGTACTTC.

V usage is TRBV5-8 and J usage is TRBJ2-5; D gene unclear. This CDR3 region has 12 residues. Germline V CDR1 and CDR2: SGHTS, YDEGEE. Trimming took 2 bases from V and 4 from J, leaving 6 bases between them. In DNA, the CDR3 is TGTGCCAGCAGCTTTGCAGGAGAGACCCAGTACTTC. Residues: CASSFAGETQYF.

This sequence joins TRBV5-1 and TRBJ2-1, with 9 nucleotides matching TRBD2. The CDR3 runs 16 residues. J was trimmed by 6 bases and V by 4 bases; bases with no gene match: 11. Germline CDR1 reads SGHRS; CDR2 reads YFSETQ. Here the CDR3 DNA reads TGCGCCAGCAGCCGATTTGGCGGGAGGGCTCCCAATGAGCAGTTCTTC. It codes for CASSRFGGRAPNEQFF.

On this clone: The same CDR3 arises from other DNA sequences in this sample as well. The CDR3 DNA is TGTGCCAGCAGCTCTCAGGGGAACACTGAAGCTTTCTTT. Translation: CASSSQGNTEAFF. J is TRBJ1-1 and V is TRBV7-2; TRBD1 is a possible D gene (5 bases). This CDR3 contains 13 residues. The V and J ends lost 4 bases and 1 base respectively, with 7 bases between them. The germline gives CDR1 SGHTA, CDR2 FQGNSA.

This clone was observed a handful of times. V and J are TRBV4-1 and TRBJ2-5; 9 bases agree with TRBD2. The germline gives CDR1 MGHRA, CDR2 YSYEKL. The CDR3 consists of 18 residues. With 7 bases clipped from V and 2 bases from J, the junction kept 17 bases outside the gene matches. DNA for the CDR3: TGCGCCAGCACTGGTTGGCGGGAGGGTGAGGACGGACAAGAGACCCAGTACTTC. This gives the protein CASTGWREGEDGQETQYF.

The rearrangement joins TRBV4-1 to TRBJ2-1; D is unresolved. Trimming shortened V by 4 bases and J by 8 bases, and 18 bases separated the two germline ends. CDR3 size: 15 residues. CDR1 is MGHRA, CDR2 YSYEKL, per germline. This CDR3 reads CASSLVPSRKDEQFF. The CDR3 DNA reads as TGCGCCAGCAGCCTAGTCCCCTCCAGGAAGGATGAGCAGTTCTTC.

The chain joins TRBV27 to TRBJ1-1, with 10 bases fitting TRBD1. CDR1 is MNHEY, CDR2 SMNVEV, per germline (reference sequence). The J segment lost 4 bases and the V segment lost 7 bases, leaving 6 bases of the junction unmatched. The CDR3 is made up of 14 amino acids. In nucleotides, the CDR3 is TGTGCCAGCAACAGGCGACAGGGGGCCACTGAAGCTTTCTTT. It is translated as CASNRRQGATEAFF.

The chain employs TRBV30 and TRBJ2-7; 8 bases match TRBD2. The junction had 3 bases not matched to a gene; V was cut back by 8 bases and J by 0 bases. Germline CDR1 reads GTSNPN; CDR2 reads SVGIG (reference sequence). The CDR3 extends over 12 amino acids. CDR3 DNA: TGTGCCGCGGGGGGACTCTCCTACGAGCAGTACTTC. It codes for CAAGGLSYEQYF. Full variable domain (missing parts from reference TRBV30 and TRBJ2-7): SQTIHQWPATLVQPVGSPLSLECTVEGTSNPNLYWYRQAAGRGLQLLFYSVGIGQISSEVPQNLSASRPQDRQFILSSKKLLLSDSGFYLCAAGGLSYEQYFGPGTRLTVT.